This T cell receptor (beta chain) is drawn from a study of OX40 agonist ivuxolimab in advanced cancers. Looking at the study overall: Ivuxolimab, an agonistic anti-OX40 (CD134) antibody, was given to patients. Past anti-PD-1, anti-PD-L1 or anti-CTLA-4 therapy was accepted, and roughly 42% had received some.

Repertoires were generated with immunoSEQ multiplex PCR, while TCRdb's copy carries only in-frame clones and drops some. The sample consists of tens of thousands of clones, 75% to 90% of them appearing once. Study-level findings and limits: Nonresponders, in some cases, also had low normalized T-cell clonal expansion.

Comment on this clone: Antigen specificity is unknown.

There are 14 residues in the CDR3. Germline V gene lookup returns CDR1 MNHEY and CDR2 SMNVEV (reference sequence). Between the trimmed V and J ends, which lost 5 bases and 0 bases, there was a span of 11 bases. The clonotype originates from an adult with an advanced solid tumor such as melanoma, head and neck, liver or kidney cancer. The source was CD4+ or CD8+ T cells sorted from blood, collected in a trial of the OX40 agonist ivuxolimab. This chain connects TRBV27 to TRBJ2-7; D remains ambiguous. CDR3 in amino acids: CASSLGQDSYEQYF. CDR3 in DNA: TGTGCCAGCAGTCTCGGGCAGGACTCCTACGAGCAGTACTTC.